The clone carrying this T cell receptor (beta chain) was recorded only once. Its target is unknown. Germline assignment: CDR1 SGHNT and CDR2 YYREEE (reference sequence). After removal of 4 bases from V and 1 base from J, the junction contained 0 bases not matched to a gene. This CDR3 is built from 16 residues. The time point is: pre-treatment sample, taken before nivolumab and TIL therapy. The sample is drawn from a study of TIL therapy for anti-PD-1-resistant metastatic lung cancer. The immunoSEQ assay was v3. Profiling relied on immunoSEQ multiplex PCR, and the TCRdb table lists in-frame clones only, not all of them. This sample has 16,000 or so clones, with over 70% found just once. Study-wide findings and caveats: The baseline peripheral repertoire was partially replaced by infused TIL clonotypes that later decayed.

The specimen comprised blood, sampled at baseline. The TCR comes from a person aged 25 to 80 with non-small cell lung cancer. The V call is TRBV5-4, the J call TRBJ2-2; 14 bases are a match to TRBD2. This chain's CDR3 is CASSGLAGGNTGELFF. The CDR3, as DNA: TGTGCCAGCAGCGGACTAGCGGGGGGGAACACCGGGGAGCTGTTTTTT. The variable domain in full, with the rest retrieved from reference TRBV5-4 and TRBJ2-2, is ETGVTQSPTHLIKTRGQQVTLRCSSQSGHNTVSWYQQALGQGPQFIFQYYREEENGRGNFPPRFSGLQFPNYSSELNVNALELDDSALYLCASSGLAGGNTGELFFGEGSRLTVL.